The entry below describes one T cell receptor (beta chain). 13 Jbeta primers and 60 Vbeta primers were used for the PCR. Only in-frame clones appear in the TCRdb table, and some are missing; sequencing was by immunoSEQ multiplex PCR. This table has 130,000 to 150,000 clones, 60% to 85% appearing once. These data originate in a study of cytomegalovirus exposure and HLA in healthy donors. Germline lookup yields CDR1 SGHTA and CDR2 FQGNSA. The ends lost 6 bases at V and 6 bases at J; junction bases unmatched: 8. This CDR3 has 14 amino acids. The receptor's source is a man aged 40-55 years in good health and CMV-seropositive. The V gene is TRBV7-2, the J gene TRBJ2-5; 9 bases map to TRBD1. Input material: PBMCs. The CDR3 sequence is CASSYPGQGKTQYF. The CDR3 coding sequence is TGTGCCAGCAGTTATCCGGGACAGGGAAAGACCCAGTACTTC.